This T cell receptor beta chain appears in the sequencing data of a study of cytotoxic CD8 clonotypes in ibrutinib-treated CLL. Study in general: Response sampling occurred after a median 12 months of treatment (range 6 to 36).

V was clipped by 0 bases and J by 8 bases, with 14 bases between them. The CDR3 loop spans 16 amino acids. CDR1 is ENHRY, CDR2 SYGVKD, per germline. As regards this clone: As yet, its antigen is unknown.

Sequencing was designed to attain a depth spanning 1 in 200,000 to 1 in 1 million T cells. Sequencing used immunoSEQ multiplex PCR; TCRdb keeps in-frame clones, though not all of them. The data show approximately 130,000 clones, less than 90% seen once. Points from the study as a whole: Public clonotypes, rarely seen, contracted or held steady on treatment. Clonality showed a rise at ibrutinib response that reversed toward baseline at progression.

The specimen comprised PBMCs, sampled after 24 months of ibrutinib treatment. V is TRBV10-3 and J is TRBJ1-6, with D possibly being TRBD1 (5 bases). The sequence was obtained from a human donor with chronic lymphocytic leukemia. The CDR3 reads CAISESGGDVDSPLHF. Here the CDR3 DNA reads TGTGCCATCAGTGAGTCCGGGGGAGACGTGGATTCACCCCTCCACTTT.